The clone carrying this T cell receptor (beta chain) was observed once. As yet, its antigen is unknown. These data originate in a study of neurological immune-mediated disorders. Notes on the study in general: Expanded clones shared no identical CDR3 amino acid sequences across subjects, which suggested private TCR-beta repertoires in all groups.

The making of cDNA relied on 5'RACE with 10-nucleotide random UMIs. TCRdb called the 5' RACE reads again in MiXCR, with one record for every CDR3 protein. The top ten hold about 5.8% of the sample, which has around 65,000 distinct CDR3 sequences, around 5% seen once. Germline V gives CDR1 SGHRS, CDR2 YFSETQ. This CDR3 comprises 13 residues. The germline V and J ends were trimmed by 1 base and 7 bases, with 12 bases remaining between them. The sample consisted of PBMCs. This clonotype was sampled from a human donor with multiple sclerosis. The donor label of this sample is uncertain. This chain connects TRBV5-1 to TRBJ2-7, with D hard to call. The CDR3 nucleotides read TGCGCCAGCAGCTTGTTGTGGCCTGAGGAGCAGTACTTC. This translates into CASSLLWPEEQYF. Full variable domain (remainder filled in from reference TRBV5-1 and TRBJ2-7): KAGVTQTPRYLIKTRGQQVTLSCSPISGHRSVSWYQQTPGQGLQFLFEYFSETQRNKGNFPGRFSGRQFSNSRSEMNVSTLELGDSALYLCASSLLWPEEQYFGPGTRLTVT.